This T cell receptor (beta chain) was observed in a study of CD8 T cells in ankylosing spondylitis. General study points: Significant enrichment of disease-linked clones was reported in matched ankylosing spondylitis synovial fluid. Seven to nine highly homologous variants made up a TCR beta motif that seemed to typify ankylosing spondylitis blood.

This clonotype was counted between two and nine times. Antigen: not known. Germline CDR1 and CDR2: SNHLY and FYNNEI. V lost 7 bases and J 1 base, leaving 14 bases between the germline ends. CDR3 length equals 15 residues. TCRdb recomputed calls from the 5' RACE reads with MiXCR, one row per CDR3 protein. This sample has 500,000 or so distinct CDR3 sequences, with roughly 5% found just once. Sequencing was carried out using blood, either unsorted or a sorted T cell fraction (not recorded which). V is TRBV2 and J is TRBJ2-1, with D hard to call. The TCR was taken from a male donor with ankylosing spondylitis. The CDR3 here is CASNPQRGSYNEQFF. The CDR3 DNA reads as TGTGCCAGCAACCCTCAGCGCGGATCCTACAATGAGCAGTTCTTC.